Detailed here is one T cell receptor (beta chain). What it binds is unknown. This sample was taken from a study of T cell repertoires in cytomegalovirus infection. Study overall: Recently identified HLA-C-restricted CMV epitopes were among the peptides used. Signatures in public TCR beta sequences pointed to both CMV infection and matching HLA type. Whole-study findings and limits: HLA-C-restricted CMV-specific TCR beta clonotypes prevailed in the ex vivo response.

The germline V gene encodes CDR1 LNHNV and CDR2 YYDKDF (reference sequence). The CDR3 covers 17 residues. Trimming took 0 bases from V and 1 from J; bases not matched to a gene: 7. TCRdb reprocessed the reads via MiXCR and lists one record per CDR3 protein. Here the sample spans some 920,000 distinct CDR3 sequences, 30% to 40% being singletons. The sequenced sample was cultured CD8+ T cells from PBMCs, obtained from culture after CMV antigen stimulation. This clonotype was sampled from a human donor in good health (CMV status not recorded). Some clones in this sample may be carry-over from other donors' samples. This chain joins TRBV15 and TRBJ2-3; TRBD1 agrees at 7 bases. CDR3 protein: CATSRDLTGWGTDTQYF. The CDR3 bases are TGTGCCACCAGCAGAGATCTGACAGGGTGGGGCACAGATACGCAGTATTTT.